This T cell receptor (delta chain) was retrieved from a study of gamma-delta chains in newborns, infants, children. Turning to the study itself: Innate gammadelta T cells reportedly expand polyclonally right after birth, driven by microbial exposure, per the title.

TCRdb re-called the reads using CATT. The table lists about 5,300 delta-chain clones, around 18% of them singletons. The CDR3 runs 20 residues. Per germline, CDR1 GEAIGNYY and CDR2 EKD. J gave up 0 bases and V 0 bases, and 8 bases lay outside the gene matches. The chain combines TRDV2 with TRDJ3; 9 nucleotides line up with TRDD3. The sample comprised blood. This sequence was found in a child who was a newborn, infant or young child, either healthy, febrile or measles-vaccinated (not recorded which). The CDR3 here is CACDTGFTGGHSWDTRQMFF. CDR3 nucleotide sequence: TGTGCCTGTGACACCGGATTTACTGGGGGACACTCCTGGGACACCCGACAGATGTTTTTC.